This TCR beta chain originates from a study of blood T cell repertoires in COVID-19. Background on the study: PBMCs, B-cell-depleted T cells, or T cells were the source of the cDNA or gDNA that made up the material.

There are a few counts of this clone. Under the authors' procedure: Nucleated cell number was recorded as an estimate derived from reference gene primer amplification. Using immunoSEQ multiplex PCR, the repertoire was profiled, and TCRdb retains in-frame clones only, with some absent. V and J calls plus clone size are reproduced from that table; the DNA served to infer D and trimming. The sample contains 95,000 to 150,000 clones, 80% to 85% of which appear only once. Study members were between roughly 18 and 100 years old and lived in roughly 24 US regions. The germline CDR1 and CDR2 sequences are SGHTA and FQGNSA. The trim removed 6 bases at V and 1 base at J, leaving 7 bases unmatched. There are 15 residues in the CDR3.

The clonotype originates from a woman between 25 and 40 years old who had recovered from COVID-19. The chain combines TRBV7-2 with TRBJ2-7; the match to TRBD1 covers 9 bases. The sequenced sample consisted of PBMCs or T cells enriched from blood (not recorded which). This CDR3 is CASSFGGTGSYEQYF. The CDR3, as DNA: TGTGCCAGCAGTTTCGGGGGGACAGGGTCCTACGAGCAGTACTTC. Looking up the rest from reference TRBV7-2 and TRBJ2-7 gives the full variable domain: GAGVSQSPSNKVTEKGKDVELRCDPISGHTALYWYRQSLGQGLEFLIYFQGNSAPDKSGLPSDRFSAERTGGSVSTLTIQRTQQEDSAVYLCASSFGGTGSYEQYFGPGTRLTVT.